These 13 T cell receptor beta chains share one sample of origin, sequenced in a study of T cells after yellow fever vaccination. TCRdb independently ran MiXCR on the 5' RACE reads; one entry per CDR3 protein. Among a few hundred thousand distinct CDR3 sequences listed, around 4.4% were seen once. The source was PBMCs, collected 15 days after the yellow fever booster vaccination. These receptors came from a young man who received the YFV17D yellow fever vaccine.

This clonotype was observed many times. V usage is TRBV7-6 and J usage is TRBJ2-2, with D possibly being TRBD1 (5 bases). The germline CDR1 and CDR2 sequences are SGHVS and FNYEAQ. The CDR3 consists of 14 residues. The V and J ends lost 5 bases and 1 base respectively, with 8 bases between them. The CDR3 loop reads CASSLTENTGELFF. The CDR3 nucleotides are TGTGCCAGCAGCCTGACAGAGAACACCGGGGAGCTGTTTTTT.

This clonotype was detected many times. V is TRBV27 and J is TRBJ2-3; 8 bases fit TRBD1. Trimming removed 1 base from V and 1 base from J; junction bases left unmatched: 10. Per germline, CDR1 MNHEY and CDR2 SMNVEV (reference sequence). The CDR3 has 18 amino acids. CDR3 sequence: CASSLWATGGDGTDTQYF. The CDR3, as DNA: TGTGCCAGCAGTTTATGGGCCACAGGGGGTGATGGCACAGATACGCAGTATTTT.

This clonotype has more than one count but fewer than ten. The rearrangement joins TRBV5-1 to TRBJ1-2; the match to TRBD1 covers 11 bases. There are 14 residues in the CDR3. The V segment lost 5 bases and the J segment 4 bases; nucleotides outside the gene matches: 4. Germline-derived CDR1 and CDR2 are SGHRS and YFSETQ. This chain's CDR3 is CASRIGTGGYGYTF. CDR3 sequence (DNA): TGCGCCAGCAGAATTGGGACAGGGGGCTATGGCTACACCTTC.

The chain has TRBV20-1 and TRBJ2-6; possible D gene TRBD1, 6 bases. Trimming removed 6 bases at V and 4 bases at J, with 19 bases between. The CDR3 consists of 16 residues. Germline CDR1 DFQATT, CDR2 SNEGSKA (reference sequence). The CDR3 nucleotides are TGCAGTGCGCCGACAGGTCCCGTTGACGGGGCCAACGTCCTGACTTTC. This codes for CSAPTGPVDGANVLTF.

In its sample, this clonotype was seen many times. The rearrangement joins TRBV6-5 to TRBJ1-5; D unresolved. Germline CDR1 and CDR2: MNHEY and SVGAGI. Trimming cost V 2 bases and J 8 bases, with 10 bases left between them. The CDR3 runs to 13 residues. CDR3 sequence (DNA): TGTGCCAGCAGTTACGGGGTAAAGGAGCCCCAGCATTTT. Translation gives CASSYGVKEPQHF.

This clonotype was detected only a few times. CDR3 sequence (DNA): TGTGCCAGCTCAGGGGGCGCGAACGAGCAGTACGTC. Protein: CASSGGANEQYV. The chain employs TRBV5-6 and TRBJ2-7; 8 bases fit TRBD1. V lost 7 bases and J lost 5; bases outside the gene matches: 5. Looked up from germline, CDR1 is SGHDT and CDR2 is YYEEEE. CDR3 size: 12 residues.

This clonotype was seen repeatedly, ten times or more. V gene TRBV15 combines with J gene TRBJ2-2; D is undetermined. The V end was cut by 2 bases, the J end by 4 bases, with 5 bases between. Germline V CDR1 and CDR2: LNHNV, YYDKDF (reference sequence). This CDR3 comprises 13 residues. The CDR3 DNA reads TGTGCCACCAGCAGATCGACCACCGGGGAGCTGTTTTTT. Translating it yields CATSRSTTGELFF.

CDR3 DNA: TGCAGTGCTAACAGGGATTACACTGAAGCTTTCTTT. This gives the protein CSANRDYTEAFF. The J gene is TRBJ1-1, the V gene TRBV20-1, with D possibly being TRBD1 (6 bases). Germline V gene lookup returns CDR1 DFQATT and CDR2 SNEGSKA (reference sequence). The V end was cut by 4 bases, the J end by 3 bases, with 9 bases between. CDR3 length: 12 residues.

This clonotype came up a few times. The chain joins TRBV11-2 to TRBJ2-7, with 9 bases aligning to TRBD1. Germline loops: CDR1 SGHAT, CDR2 FQNNGV. The CDR3 runs to 15 residues. V gave up 6 bases and J gave up 4 bases; unmatched junction bases: 10. The CDR3 here is CASRAPGQGRYEQYF. The CDR3 nucleotides are TGTGCCAGCAGGGCGCCGGGACAGGGTCGTTACGAGCAGTACTTC.

This clonotype was detected a few times. The chain recombines TRBV4-2 with TRBJ2-2; tentatively, D is TRBD1 (6 bases). V shed 0 bases and J shed 1 base, with 6 bases lying between them. Germline CDR1 LGHNA, CDR2 YNFKEQ. The CDR3 runs to 15 residues. In nucleotides, the CDR3 is TGTGCCAGCAGCCAAGAGGGACAGAACACCGGGGAGCTGTTTTTT. Translation: CASSQEGQNTGELFF.

The V and J genes are TRBV5-1 and TRBJ2-1; weak D call: TRBD1 (6 bases). CDR3 length: 17 residues. Between the trimmed V and J ends, which lost 1 base and 2 bases, there was a span of 16 bases. CDR1 and CDR2 from the germline V gene are SGHRS and YFSETQ. CDR3: CASSLNLQGSAYNEQFF. The CDR3 DNA reads as TGCGCCAGCAGCTTGAATCTACAGGGCTCAGCCTACAATGAGCAGTTCTTC.

The V call is TRBV6-6, the J call TRBJ2-1, with D maybe TRBD2 (6 bases). Deletions cut 6 bases from V and 13 bases from J, with 22 bases between. Germline CDR1 reads MNHNY; CDR2 reads SVGAGI (reference sequence). This CDR3 spans 14 amino acids. In DNA form, the CDR3 reads TGTGCCAGCAGGGGGTCCGCGGGATATGTGGGACAGTTCTTC. It codes for CASRGSAGYVGQFF.

Ten or more counts support this clonotype. The chain links TRBV7-8 to TRBJ2-4; TRBD2 matches 7 bases. V shed 5 bases and J 5 bases; nucleotides not matched to a gene: 9. Germline CDR1 reads SGHVS; CDR2 reads FQNEAQ. The CDR3 extends over 15 amino acids. The CDR3 here is CASSPRGGRENIQYF. The CDR3, as DNA: TGTGCCAGCAGCCCCCGCGGGGGACGGGAAAACATTCAGTACTTC. The full variable domain, rest sourced from reference TRBV7-8 and TRBJ2-4, is GAGVSQSPRYKVAKRGQDVALRCDPISGHVSLFWYQQALGQGPEFLTYFQNEAQLDKSGLPSDRFFAERPEGSVSTLKIQRTQQEDSAVYLCASSPRGGRENIQYFGAGTRLSVL.